The TCR beta chain described here comes from a study of response to subunit inactivated influenza vaccine. One entry per CDR3 protein results from TCRdb running MiXCR on the RT-PCR reads. Here the sample spans some 540,000 distinct CDR3 sequences, under 30% being singletons. Trimming shortened V by 3 bases and J by 11 bases, and 11 bases separated the two germline ends. CDR1 and CDR2 from the germline V gene are KGHSH and LQKENI. There are 12 residues in the CDR3. Separately, the same data were catalogued under a study of T cells expressing NK-cell markers. That investigation notes: A 5'RACE template switching approach incorporating UMIs was used to make TCR beta cDNA. Underlying the TCR beta repertoires were sorted CD3+CD56+NKG2C+, CD3+CD56+NKG2C- and CD3+CD56-NKG2C+ T cells. The use of an anti-gamma-delta TCR antibody, which was added in several experiments, restricted sorting to T cells expressing alpha-beta TCR. The dominant NKG2C+ clonotypes represented 1.0-7.0% of CD8+ T cells in several donors.

This chain links TRBV18 with TRBJ2-1; no clear D. The receptor was isolated from a man between 50 and 59 years old who received an inactivated influenza vaccine. The sample here was CD4+ T cells sorted from PBMCs, taken less than 13 days after vaccination. CDR3 sequence reads: CASSPSDEKQFF. Here the CDR3 DNA reads TGTGCCAGCTCACCCTCGGACGAGAAGCAGTTCTTC.